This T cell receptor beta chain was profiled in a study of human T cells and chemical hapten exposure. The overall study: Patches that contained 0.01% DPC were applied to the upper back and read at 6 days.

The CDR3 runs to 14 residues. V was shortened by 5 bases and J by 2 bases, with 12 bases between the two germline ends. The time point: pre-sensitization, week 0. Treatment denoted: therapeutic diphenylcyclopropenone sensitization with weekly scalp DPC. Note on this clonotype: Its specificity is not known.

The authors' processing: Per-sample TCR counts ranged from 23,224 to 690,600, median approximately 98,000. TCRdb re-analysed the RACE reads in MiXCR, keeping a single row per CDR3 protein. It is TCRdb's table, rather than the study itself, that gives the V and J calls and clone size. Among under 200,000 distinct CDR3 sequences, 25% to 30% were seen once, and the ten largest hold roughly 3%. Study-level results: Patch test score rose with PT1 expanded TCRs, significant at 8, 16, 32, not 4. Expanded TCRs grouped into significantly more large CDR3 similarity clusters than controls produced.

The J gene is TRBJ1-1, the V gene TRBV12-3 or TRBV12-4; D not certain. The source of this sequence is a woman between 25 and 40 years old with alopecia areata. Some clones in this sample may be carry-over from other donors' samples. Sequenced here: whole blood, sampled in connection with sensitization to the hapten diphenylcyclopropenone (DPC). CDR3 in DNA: TGTGCCAGCAGTACCCCAGCGGCTAACACTGAAGCTTTCTTT. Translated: CASSTPAANTEAFF.